This T cell receptor beta chain was observed in a study of blood T cell repertoires in COVID-19. Libraries were prepared by immunoSEQ multiplex PCR; TCRdb keeps only in-frame clonotypes and omits some of them. The table records about 140,000 clones, about four fifths of them present only once. Trimming removed 4 bases from V and 1 base from J; junction bases left unmatched: 8. The CDR3 has 17 residues. Germline CDR1 is MDHEN and CDR2 is SYDVKM. This clonotype was obtained from a middle-aged man with acute COVID-19. The gene calls are TRBV28 and TRBJ2-2; TRBD1 aligns across 8 bases. Sample: PBMCs or T cells enriched from blood (not recorded which). CDR3 in amino acids: CASSSNTDRVNTGELFF. The CDR3 coding sequence is TGTGCCAGCAGTTCCAACACGGACAGGGTGAACACCGGGGAGCTGTTTTTT.